This is a list of T cell receptor beta chains from one sample in a study of Ad26.COV2.S vaccination and SARS-CoV-2 variants. Some clones are missing from TCRdb's copy, which holds only in-frame ones; the method was immunoSEQ multiplex PCR. The sample yields around 300,000 clones, around 88% seen once. The starting material was peripheral blood, obtained in a trial of Ad26.COV2.S vaccine versus placebo. All receptors come from a person aged 18-65 years who received the Ad26.COV2.S COVID-19 vaccine or a placebo. The CDR3 runs from the conserved cysteine through the conserved F or W. A D gene is named only where the DNA matches it firmly. Clone size appears in some rows only: once, few, many, or a class for an expanded clone.

D,V,size,J,DNA,CDR3
TRBD1,TRBV5-1,-,TRBJ2-5,TGCGCCAGCAGCGTGGGACAGGGGGCCCTGGAGACCCAGTACTTC,CASSVGQGALETQYF
TRBD1,TRBV2,-,TRBJ2-5,TGTGCCAGCAGTCGCGGGACAGGGGTTGAGACCCAGTACTTC,CASSRGTGVETQYF
TRBD2,TRBV6-6,few,TRBJ2-4,TGTGCCAGCAGTGCTCTAGCGGGGGACACCAAAAACATTCAGTACTTC,CASSALAGDTKNIQYF
TRBD1,TRBV5-1,once,TRBJ2-6,TGCGCCAGCAGCTCGGGACAGATTAGCTCTGGGGCCAACGTCCTGACTTTC,CASSSGQISSGANVLTF
TRBD1,TRBV28,-,TRBJ1-2,TGTGCCAGCAGAATACCGACAGGGGGCGGCTACACCTTC,CASRIPTGGGYTF
-,TRBV27,-,TRBJ2-7,TGTGCCAGCAGTCCGAACCTCAGAGATGAGCAGTACTTC,CASSPNLRDEQYF
TRBD2,TRBV3-1/TRBV3-2,-,TRBJ2-7,TGTGCCAGCAGCTCCGGCGGACTAGCGGAATACTTC,CASSSGGLAEYF
-,TRBV6-5,-,TRBJ2-3,TGTGCCAGCAGTTACTCAGGGTCGGGGGCGGTGGATACGCAGTATTTT,CASSYSGSGAVDTQYF
-,TRBV9,once,TRBJ1-1,TGTGCCAGCAGCGTAAGAGGGGAAAACACTGAAGCTTTCTTT,CASSVRGENTEAFF
TRBD2,TRBV18,-,TRBJ2-7,TGTGCCAGCTCACCACGCGGGATCCAAACTAGCGGGGCTTCCTACGAGCAGTACTTC,CASSPRGIQTSGASYEQYF
-,TRBV11-2,-,TRBJ2-4,TGTGCCAGCAGCTATATGGGACTGGGATCTGGGTACATTCAGTACTTC,CASSYMGLGSGYIQYF
-,TRBV15,-,TRBJ2-7,TGTGCCACCAGCAGAGACCCGGACACCCGTGTGGTAGAGCAGTACTTC,CATSRDPDTRVVEQYF
TRBD1,TRBV19,-,TRBJ2-2,TGTGCCAGTAGTATGTATGGGGGGACAGGGGATCCCCACACCGGGGAGCTGTTTTTT,CASSMYGGTGDPHTGELFF
-,TRBV19,-,TRBJ2-6,TGTGCCAGTAGCGACACAGGGTTTGGGGCCAACGTCCTGACTTTC,CASSDTGFGANVLTF
TRBD2,TRBV29-1,-,TRBJ2-4,TGCAGCGTCCTTGATAACCCCCGTACTAGCGGGGTCCCCATTCAGTACTTC,CSVLDNPRTSGVPIQYF
TRBD2,TRBV2,-,TRBJ2-7,TGTGCCAGCAGTGAAACTTGGACTAGCTACGAGCAGTACTTC,CASSETWTSYEQYF
TRBD2,TRBV19,-,TRBJ2-7,TGTGCCAGTAGCCCAGCGGGGGAGGACGAGCAGTACTTC,CASSPAGEDEQYF
TRBD1,TRBV9,-,TRBJ1-1,TGTGCCAGCAGCCCTAGAGGGACAGGGTCCACTGAAGCTTTCTTT,CASSPRGTGSTEAFF
TRBD2,TRBV28,-,TRBJ2-3,TGTGCCAGCAGTTTACTCGGAGAAGCGGGGCGCACAGATACGCAGTATTTT,CASSLLGEAGRTDTQYF
-,TRBV29-1,-,TRBJ2-3,TGCAGCGTTGTCCACGGCCGAGCGGGTAGGGCAGATACGCAGTATTTT,CSVVHGRAGRADTQYF
-,TRBV28,-,TRBJ1-6,TGTGCCAGCAGTTTATGGCCAGAAGATATCCAGGGTGGCCTAAATTCACCCCTCCACTTT,CASSLWPEDIQGGLNSPLHF
TRBD2,TRBV3-1/TRBV3-2,-,TRBJ2-1,TGTGCCAGCAGCCAAGCAGCGGGACTAGCGGGAGGGATATACAATGAGCAGTTCTTC,CASSQAAGLAGGIYNEQFF
-,TRBV24-1,-,TRBJ2-3,TGTGCCACCAGTGATCCGGGACCTGAGGGTACAGATACGCAGTATTTT,CATSDPGPEGTDTQYF
-,TRBV7-2,-,TRBJ1-5,TGTGCCAGCAGATTACAGGGAGGACATCAGCCCCAGCATTTT,CASRLQGGHQPQHF
TRBD1,TRBV7-2,-,TRBJ2-1,TGTGCCAGCAGTCCATCGAGGACAGGGGGATGGAATGAGCAGTTCTTC,CASSPSRTGGWNEQFF
TRBD2,TRBV3-1/TRBV3-2,-,TRBJ2-4,TGTGCCAGCAGCCAAGATCCGACTAGCGGGGGCCCGCGGGTAGCCAAAAACATTCAGTACTTC,CASSQDPTSGGPRVAKNIQYF
-,TRBV15,-,TRBJ1-3,TGTGCCACCAGCACGAGGAGCTCTGGAAACACCATATATTTT,CATSTRSSGNTIYF
-,TRBV15,-,TRBJ1-3,TGTGCCACCAGCAGAGATGGCATTTCGGGAAAACGAAACACCATATATTTT,CATSRDGISGKRNTIYF
-,TRBV9,-,TRBJ1-2,TGTGCCAGCAGCGTAGATCCAGGGGACTACACAACCTATGGCTACACCTTC,CASSVDPGDYTTYGYTF
-,TRBV30,-,TRBJ1-4,TGTGCCTGGACAGGCAGCGCAACTAATGAAAAACTGTTTTTT,CAWTGSATNEKLFF
TRBD1,TRBV19,once,TRBJ1-5,TGTGCCAGTAGTCGACAGGGTTATAATCAGCCCCAGCATTTT,CASSRQGYNQPQHF
-,TRBV28,-,TRBJ1-6,TGTGCCAGCAGTTCGGCGGCCGGCTATAATTCACCCCTCCACTTT,CASSSAAGYNSPLHF
TRBD2,TRBV29-1,once,TRBJ2-7,TGCAGCGTTGCATCCCCCCCGACTAGCGGGGGGGCGAAATACGAGCAGTACTTC,CSVASPPTSGGAKYEQYF
-,TRBV7-9,-,TRBJ1-2,TGTGCCAACAGTTCTACAGGGAACTATGGCTACACCTTC,CANSSTGNYGYTF
TRBD1,TRBV24-1,-,TRBJ2-3,TGTGCCACCAGTCCTACCGGGACAGGGGACACAGATACGCAGTATTTT,CATSPTGTGDTDTQYF
TRBD1,TRBV18,-,TRBJ1-2,TGTGCCAGCTCACCACCGGTGGACAGGGTTGAGCGCTACACCTTC,CASSPPVDRVERYTF
TRBD2,TRBV7-6,once,TRBJ2-5,TGTGCCAGCAGCCCGAGCGGGAGGGAGGAGACCCAGTACTTC,CASSPSGREETQYF
-,TRBV3-1/TRBV3-2,-,TRBJ1-2,TGTGCCAGCAGCTCTTCAGGTGGGGTGGGAGGCTACACCTTC,CASSSSGGVGGYTF
-,TRBV29-1,-,TRBJ2-1,TGCAGCGTCCCCGAGCGGAGCTCCTACAATGAGCAGTTCTTC,CSVPERSSYNEQFF
-,TRBV29-1,-,TRBJ2-5,TGCAGCGTTGAAGGGTCGGGACCGCGAGTTTTCCAAGAGACCCAGTACTTC,CSVEGSGPRVFQETQYF
-,TRBV4-2,-,TRBJ2-7,TGTGCCAGCAGCCAAGCGCGTCAGGGCTACGAGCAGTACTTC,CASSQARQGYEQYF
-,TRBV5-1,-,TRBJ1-1,TGCGCCAGCAGCTTACCGGGACCTGAAGCTTTCTTT,CASSLPGPEAFF
-,TRBV4-3,-,TRBJ2-3,TGCGCCAGCAGCCAAGCATTTGAGGCAGATACGCAGTATTTT,CASSQAFEADTQYF
TRBD1,TRBV7-2,-,TRBJ1-1,TGTGCCAGCAGCTTGGACAGGGCACCTGAAGCTTTCTTT,CASSLDRAPEAFF
TRBD1,TRBV13,once,TRBJ1-6,TGTGCCAGCAGCTCCCCCGGACAGGGAGCTAATTCACCCCTCCACTTT,CASSSPGQGANSPLHF
-,TRBV5-4,-,TRBJ2-7,TGTGCCAGCAGCCCTACGGACAGAGCCTACGAGCAGTACTTC,CASSPTDRAYEQYF
-,TRBV6-5,once,TRBJ2-6,TGTGCCAGCAGAGAGCTGGGTTCCGGGGCCAACGTCCTGACTTTC,CASRELGSGANVLTF
-,TRBV18,-,TRBJ2-7,TGTGCCAGCTCACCAAAAGACCGACCCTACGAGCAGTACTTC,CASSPKDRPYEQYF
-,TRBV2,few,TRBJ1-2,TGTGCCAGCAGTGTCCAGGGTCAGGGCTACACCTTC,CASSVQGQGYTF
-,TRBV2,once,TRBJ2-4,TGTGCCAGCAGTGGATGGGGGACCGGGACCAAAAACATTCAGTACTTC,CASSGWGTGTKNIQYF
-,TRBV5-4,once,TRBJ2-1,TGTGCCAGCAGCTCGGGGGCCTCCTACAATGAGCAGTTCTTC,CASSSGASYNEQFF